Listed below are T cell receptor beta chains from one sample, sequenced in a study of patients and donors after allogeneic stem cell transplantation. Using its own MiXCR run on the RT-PCR reads, TCRdb lists one record per CDR3 protein. The table records about 960,000 distinct CDR3 sequences, approximately 18% of them present only once. The specimen was blood, either unsorted or a sorted T cell fraction (not recorded which). Receptors originate from a human donor who was either an allogeneic HSCT recipient or a stem cell or donor lymphocyte infusion donor (not recorded which). It is not recorded whose cells these are; they may come from a transplant donor. Each CDR3 is given with its conserved first and last residue. The D gene is left open where the match is weak. Part of the rows lack a size; the others show once, few, many or a class for expanded clones.

D gene,J gene,clone size,CDR3 length,V gene,CDR3 DNA,CDR3 protein
TRBD2,TRBJ2-1,few,13,TRBV20-1,TGCAGTGCTACTAGCGGACCATACAATGAGCAGTTCTTC,CSATSGPYNEQFF
-,TRBJ2-7,-,13,TRBV20-1,TGCAGTGCTAGTGGTCAGGAGGTCTACGAGCAGTACTTC,CSASGQEVYEQYF
TRBD1,TRBJ2-2,few,16,TRBV5-1,TGCGCCAGCAGCCTTACCCGGACAGGGGGCATCGGGGAGCTGTTTTTT,CASSLTRTGGIGELFF
TRBD1,TRBJ1-4,few,15,TRBV20-1,TGCAGTGCTAGAAGTTGGGGACAGCATAATGAAAAACTGTTTTTT,CSARSWGQHNEKLFF
TRBD1,TRBJ1-1,-,12,TRBV18,TGTGCCACCAAAAACAGGGGGCTAATTGCTTTCTTT,CATKNRGLIAFF
-,TRBJ1-1,few,12,TRBV20-1,TGCAGTGCTACTCGAGGAAACACTGAAGCTTTCTTT,CSATRGNTEAFF
TRBD2,TRBJ2-1,-,15,TRBV29-1,TGCAGCGTTGATGGGTCTAGCGGGACCTACAATGAGCAGTTCTTC,CSVDGSSGTYNEQFF
-,TRBJ1-2,-,16,TRBV7-2,TGTGCCAGCAGCTTTCTAGTAGCGGGGGTTCGAGATGGCTACACCTTC,CASSFLVAGVRDGYTF
TRBD2,TRBJ2-7,many,14,TRBV12-3/TRBV12-4,TGTGCCAGCAGTTTGGGTAGCGGGACTACGGAGCAGTACTTC,CASSLGSGTTEQYF
TRBD2,TRBJ2-1,few,15,TRBV5-6,TGTGCCAGCAGACTACTAGCGGGGGGGCCATATGAGCAGTTCTTC,CASRLLAGGPYEQFF
TRBD2,TRBJ2-1,-,18,TRBV20-1,TGCAGTGCCACGGCTGGGGGACTAGCGAGGATTTTTTACAATGAGCAGTTCTTC,CSATAGGLARIFYNEQFF
TRBD1,TRBJ2-1,few,15,TRBV2,TGTGCCAGCAAGGGGGGGACAGGGGGTTTCGATGAGCAGTTCTTC,CASKGGTGGFDEQFF
-,TRBJ2-3,-,15,TRBV30,TGTGCCTGGAGTTTATCCATGTACCGGGCAGATACGCAGTATTTT,CAWSLSMYRADTQYF